This T cell receptor (beta chain) was sequenced in a study of blood T cell repertoires in COVID-19. The wider study: The origin of the acute and convalescent COVID-19 samples was the United States, Italy and Spain. Sample material is recorded as cDNA or gDNA derived from T cells, B-cell-depleted T cells, or PBMCs.

With V trimmed by 5 bases and J by 8 bases, 11 bases remained unmatched. The CDR3 sequence is 15 residues long. The germline CDR1 and CDR2 sequences are LNHDA and SQIVND (reference sequence). As handled by the study authors: Reference gene primer amplification gave estimated nucleated cell counts. Clones were read by immunoSEQ multiplex PCR, and TCRdb kept only the in-frame ones, dropping some. The D gene and trimming were derived from the DNA, and the V and J assignments and clone size from that table. Here the sample spans hundreds of thousands of clones, 70% to 90% being singletons. The sequencing sample was made of peripheral blood. V and J are TRBV19 and TRBJ2-1, with 8 nucleotides matching TRBD2. The clonotype was recovered from a man younger than 35 with COVID-19, enrolled during active disease. The CDR3 protein is CASSPPAGASYEQFF. CDR3 sequence (DNA): TGTGCCAGTAGTCCCCCAGCGGGAGCATCGTATGAGCAGTTCTTC.